Given below is one T cell receptor beta chain in context. The target of this receptor is not known. No base quality information exists; no much larger clone differs at one position. The data originate from a study of blood T cell repertoires in COVID-19 (dated by TCRdb to 2018 to 2020). Regarding the complete study: The collaborator samples originated in the United States, Italy and Spain and spanned the acute and convalescent phases of COVID-19. The repertoires were released in a freely available public database intended as a resource for research on the immune response to SARS-CoV-2. Subjects who had been exposed to COVID-19, were actively infected with it, or had recovered from it provided the deeply sampled blood TCRbeta repertoires that made up the dataset. Where available, HLA class I and class II types were obtained from metadata supplied by the sample provider rather than from assay-based typing. The material from the prospective study consisted of cDNA or gDNA derived from T cells, B-cell-depleted T cells, or PBMCs. Nearly every sample came with metadata listing a de-identified subject ID, COVID-19 status, age in years and sex. The samples were drawn from two sources: the first 160 participants of the ongoing ImmuneRACE study, and over 950 subjects contributed by 6 global collaborators.

TCRbeta CDR3 regions were amplified from genomic DNA by means of the immunoSEQ Assay, a bias-controlled multiplex PCR. Per the authors' processing: The number of nucleated cells in each sample was estimated by amplification of reference gene primers within the assay. To quantify the absolute abundance of each unique TCRbeta CDR3 rearrangement, sequence reads were collapsed and filtered. For each sample, productive Simpson clonality was calculated as the square root of Simpson's diversity index across productive rearrangements. TCRdb took this table from immuneACCESS and kept in-frame rearrangements with V and J called. Such tables lack part of the clones; where checked against another copy, unresolved V genes explain under half of the gap, and the rest is unexplained. V and J calls and clone size are given by that table; D and trimming were obtained from the DNA. Within this sample are 95,000 to 120,000 clones, with 80% to 90% of them counted one time only. The leading ten clones occupy approximately 2.5% of the sample.

The investigation overall reported the following: How much clinical and demographic metadata was included differed by source and by participant, and the metadata was provided uncurated.

V gives up 7 bases and J gives up 5 bases, and the segment between their germline ends measures 14 bases. Looking up the germline V gene yields CDR1 LGHNT and CDR2 FRNRAP. Counted from cysteine to phenylalanine, this CDR3 has 13 amino acids. The CDR3 DNA has 39 bases and is translated from base 1. Whole blood was collected in K2EDTA tubes by collaborating institutions according to the institutions' own protocols. For TCRbeta analysis, collaborator samples were shipped as frozen whole blood, as isolated PBMCs, or as DNA extracted from either sample type. The sequencing sample was made of peripheral blood. This TCR came from a human donor in a cohort sampled during active COVID-19. The rearrangement combines TRBV12-5 with TRBJ1-1, and possibly TRBD1, on 5 matching bases. The CDR3 region: CASAGGLGTEAFF. The nucleotides are TGTGCTAGTGCCGGGGGACTCGGGACTGAAGCTTTCTTT.